This paragraph covers one T cell receptor beta chain sequence. Use of 60 Vbeta and 13 Jbeta primers characterized the PCR. Using immunoSEQ multiplex PCR, the repertoire was profiled, and TCRdb retains in-frame clones only, with some absent. This sample has around 77,000 clones, with 78% found just once. CDR3 length: 12 residues. Germline assignment: CDR1 WSHSY and CDR2 SAAADI. Deletions cut 4 bases from V and 7 bases from J, with 10 bases between. These data originate in a study of cytomegalovirus exposure and HLA in healthy donors. The sample consisted of PBMCs. This chain links TRBV10-2 with TRBJ1-2; D not certain. The source is a man in his forties or fifties in good health and CMV-seronegative. CDR3 sequence reads: CASSALEGGYTF. CDR3 nucleotides: TGCGCCAGCAGTGCACTCGAGGGTGGCTACACCTTC.